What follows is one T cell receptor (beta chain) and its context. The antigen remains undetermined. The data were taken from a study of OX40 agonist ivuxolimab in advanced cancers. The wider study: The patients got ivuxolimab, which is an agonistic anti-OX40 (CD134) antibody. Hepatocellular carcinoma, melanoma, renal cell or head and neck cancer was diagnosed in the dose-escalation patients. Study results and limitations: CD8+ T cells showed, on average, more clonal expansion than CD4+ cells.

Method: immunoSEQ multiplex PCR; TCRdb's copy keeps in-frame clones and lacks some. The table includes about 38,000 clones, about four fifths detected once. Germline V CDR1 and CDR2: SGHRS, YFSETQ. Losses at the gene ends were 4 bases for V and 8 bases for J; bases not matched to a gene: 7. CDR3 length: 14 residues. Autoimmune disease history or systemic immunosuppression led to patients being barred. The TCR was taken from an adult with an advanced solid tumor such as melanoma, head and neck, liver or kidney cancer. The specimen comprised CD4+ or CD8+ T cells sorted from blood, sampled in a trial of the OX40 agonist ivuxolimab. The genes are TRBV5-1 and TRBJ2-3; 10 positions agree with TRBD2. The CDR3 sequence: CASSATSGVGTQYF. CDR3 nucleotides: TGCGCCAGCAGCGCCACTAGCGGGGTGGGTACGCAGTATTTT.